Listed below are T cell receptor beta chains from one sample, sequenced in a study of shared clonotypes between healthy human individuals. Clones were sequenced by immunoSEQ multiplex PCR, and TCRdb holds only the in-frame ones, with some missing. Here the sample spans millions of clones, around 96% being singletons. Sequencing was done on a sample of naive CD8+ T cells sorted from blood. Every receptor here comes from a man between 18 and 35 years old in good health. Each CDR3 is given with its conserved first and last residue. A D gene is named only where the DNA matches it firmly. Clone size is given for some rows only: seen once, a few or many times, or a class if the clone is expanded.

cdr3_nt,cdr3_aa,d_call,j_call,v_call,clone_size
TGTGCCAGCAGCCCTTCCGTGGGGTTTAATTCACCCCTCCACTTT,CASSPSVGFNSPLHF,.,TRBJ1-6,TRBV6-5,.
TGTGCCAGCTCGACGTACGAGCAGTACTTC,CASSTYEQYF,.,TRBJ2-7,TRBV6-1,.
TGTGCCAGCAGTCCCCTTGGACTAGCGGTCTACGAGCAGTACTTC,CASSPLGLAVYEQYF,TRBD2,TRBJ2-7,TRBV27,.
TGTGCCAGCAGTCAGACAGGGGCGAACACCGGGGAGCTGTTTTTT,CASSQTGANTGELFF,TRBD1,TRBJ2-2,TRBV9,.
TGTGCCAGCAGTTCTACCGGCACCACCGCTTATGGCTACACCTTC,CASSSTGTTAYGYTF,.,TRBJ1-2,TRBV7-9,once
TGTGCCAGCAGTGAAGAATTTATTGGAGGTTTTGGGGAGACCCAGTACTTC,CASSEEFIGGFGETQYF,.,TRBJ2-5,TRBV6-1,.
TGCGCCAGCAGCCAAGATTGGCTAGCGGGATCGAACACCGGGGAGCTGTTTTTT,CASSQDWLAGSNTGELFF,TRBD2,TRBJ2-2,TRBV4-3,once
TGTGCCAGCAGTTACGAGGACATCCACGAGCAGTACTTC,CASSYEDIHEQYF,.,TRBJ2-7,TRBV6-6,.
TGTGCCAGCAGCCAGGGACTAGCCAGCTCCTACGAGCAGTACTTC,CASSQGLASSYEQYF,TRBD2,TRBJ2-7,TRBV13,.
TGTGCCAGCAGCTACAGGGGTCACACTGAAGCTTTCTTT,CASSYRGHTEAFF,TRBD1,TRBJ1-1,TRBV7-2,.
TGTGCCAGTAGTATAGGATTCCGTGATAGCAATCAGCCCCAGCATTTT,CASSIGFRDSNQPQHF,.,TRBJ1-5,TRBV19,.
TGTGCCAGTAGTGAAGCTCAGGGGCTTGGCTACACCTTC,CASSEAQGLGYTF,.,TRBJ1-2,TRBV19,few
TGCGCCAGCGCGGATCGGGACAGGGGTGCAAAACTGTTTTTT,CASADRDRGAKLFF,TRBD1,TRBJ1-4,TRBV5-1,.
TGTGCCAGCAGCTTGGGGCTAGCGGGAGATGAGCAGTACTTC,CASSLGLAGDEQYF,TRBD2,TRBJ2-7,TRBV5-6,.
TGCGCCAGCAGCCAGCGGACAGGGATGAACACCGGGGAGCTGTTTTTT,CASSQRTGMNTGELFF,TRBD1,TRBJ2-2,TRBV4-1,.
TGTGCCAGCAGTTACGGGGGCCTTGGGGAGACCCAGTACTTC,CASSYGGLGETQYF,.,TRBJ2-5,TRBV28,.
TGTGCCAGTAGTATACTAGCGGGGGAGACCTACGAGCAGTACTTC,CASSILAGETYEQYF,TRBD2,TRBJ2-7,TRBV19,once
TGTGCCAGCACCCTATCGGTTGGGAGTGACGAGCAGTACTTC,CASTLSVGSDEQYF,.,TRBJ2-7,TRBV7-9,.
TGTGCCAGCAGTCAAGCGGATTGGGGGAACACCGGGGAGCTGTTTTTT,CASSQADWGNTGELFF,.,TRBJ2-2,TRBV28,.
TGTGCCAGCAGCAACCCCGGGGCTACTGAAGCTTTCTTT,CASSNPGATEAFF,.,TRBJ1-1,TRBV27,once
TGTGCCAGCAGCTCGACAGGCAATGAGCAGTTCTTC,CASSSTGNEQFF,.,TRBJ2-1,TRBV7-9,.
TGCGCCAGCAGCTTGGATGGACAGGGGGCCGATGAGCAGTTCTTC,CASSLDGQGADEQFF,TRBD1,TRBJ2-1,TRBV5-1,.
TGTGCCTGGAGACCCGCAGGGAAGGTTTTATACGAGCAGTACTTC,CAWRPAGKVLYEQYF,.,TRBJ2-7,TRBV30,.
TGTGCCAGCAGTTTATCGGGACTATCGGAGCAGTACTTC,CASSLSGLSEQYF,TRBD2,TRBJ2-7,TRBV27,.
TGTGCCAGCGCCGTTTTGGGGGGTGTTGAAAAACTGTTTTTT,CASAVLGGVEKLFF,.,TRBJ1-4,TRBV6-5,.
TGTGCCAGCAGCCGGGACGGCCTCTCCTACGAGCAGTACTTC,CASSRDGLSYEQYF,.,TRBJ2-7,TRBV7-9,.
TGTGCCAGCAGTTTTACGGGGAGCAATCAGCCCCAGCATTTT,CASSFTGSNQPQHF,.,TRBJ1-5,TRBV27,.
TGTGCCAGCAGCTTAGATGGGACAGGGTTTGGAAACACCATATATTTT,CASSLDGTGFGNTIYF,TRBD1,TRBJ1-3,TRBV7-9,.
TGTGCCATCCCGGGACAGGGGAGGAATGAGCAGTTCTTC,CAIPGQGRNEQFF,TRBD1,TRBJ2-1,TRBV2,.
TGTGCCAGCAGCTTAGATGGCAGGGGATATAGCAATCAGCCCCAGCATTTT,CASSLDGRGYSNQPQHF,.,TRBJ1-5,TRBV7-2,.
TGCGCCAGCAGCTTGAGCACAGGACCCTCCTACGAGCAGTACTTC,CASSLSTGPSYEQYF,.,TRBJ2-7,TRBV5-1,.
TGTGCCAGCAGCCAAGAAGAATGGGTAGGCTACACCTTC,CASSQEEWVGYTF,.,TRBJ1-2,TRBV14,.
TGTGCCTGGAGCATCAGCGATAGCAATCAGCCCCAGCATTTT,CAWSISDSNQPQHF,.,TRBJ1-5,TRBV30,once
TGCGCCAGCAGCCCCCGGTTAGTAGGCATAGACTATGGCTACACCTTC,CASSPRLVGIDYGYTF,.,TRBJ1-2,TRBV4-1,.
TGTGCCAGCAGCTACATGGGTAATTCACCCCTCCACTTT,CASSYMGNSPLHF,.,TRBJ1-6,TRBV11-1,.
TGTGCCAGTAGTATAGATCGCGAGGGATCGGACATTCAGTACTTC,CASSIDREGSDIQYF,.,TRBJ2-4,TRBV19,.
TGTGCCAGCAGCTTAGAGGCCTCGTCGGGGTACGAGCAGTACTTC,CASSLEASSGYEQYF,.,TRBJ2-7,TRBV7-8,.
TGTGCCAGCGCCCTTGGGCGTACCGGGGAGCTGTTTTTT,CASALGRTGELFF,.,TRBJ2-2,TRBV27,.
TGTGCCAGCAGCCGAGCGGTCGAGCAGTACTTC,CASSRAVEQYF,.,TRBJ2-7,TRBV11-3,.
TGTGCCAGCCTATCGGGACAGGGCTACGAGCAGTACTTC,CASLSGQGYEQYF,TRBD1,TRBJ2-7,TRBV28,once
TGTGCCAGCAGCCAAGCTGACTTCTTCAACGACGAGCAGTACTTC,CASSQADFFNDEQYF,.,TRBJ2-7,TRBV4-2,once
TGTGCCAGCAGTGAAGCCGCACTACTACTAGCGGGAACAGATACGCAGTATTTT,CASSEAALLLAGTDTQYF,TRBD2,TRBJ2-3,TRBV6-1,.
TGTGCCTGGAGTGTTGGTAGCGGGAGCGACGAGCAGTACTTC,CAWSVGSGSDEQYF,TRBD2,TRBJ2-7,TRBV30,.
TGTGCCTGGAGTCTGCAAGGAAACACCATATATTTT,CAWSLQGNTIYF,.,TRBJ1-3,TRBV30,.
TGTGCCATCGACGGCGGGGGCTACTCCGCCTCAGATACGCAGTATTTT,CAIDGGGYSASDTQYF,.,TRBJ2-3,TRBV28,.
TGTGCCAGCAGTGAAGCCTCGGGGCAGGGGCCTTTTAGCTCCTACAATGAGCAGTTCTTC,CASSEASGQGPFSSYNEQFF,.,TRBJ2-1,TRBV6-1,.
TGTGCCAGCAGCTTGTCGAGGGCAGGGCTAGAGCAGTACTTC,CASSLSRAGLEQYF,.,TRBJ2-7,TRBV5-5,.
TGTGCCAGTAGCGCGACAGGGAACACTGAAGCTTTCTTT,CASSATGNTEAFF,.,TRBJ1-1,TRBV19,few
TGTGCCAGCAGCTTAGCTGGGCCCGGGGAGCTGTTTTTT,CASSLAGPGELFF,.,TRBJ2-2,TRBV7-6,.
TGTGCCAGCAGCCCGGGACCGAATTCACCCCTCCACTTT,CASSPGPNSPLHF,.,TRBJ1-6,TRBV5-6,.
TGTGCCAGCAGTTTAGCCACCCCGGGGGCAACTAATGAAAAACTGTTTTTT,CASSLATPGATNEKLFF,.,TRBJ1-4,TRBV27,.